This TCR beta chain was profiled in a study of radiation and T cells in renal cell carcinoma. Study-level findings and limits: Dominant CDR3 motifs occupied more repertoire in irradiated than control tumors. In nephrectomy-only tumors, top 100 clonotypes averaged approximately 40%, versus approximately 54% irradiated.

There are 18 residues in the CDR3. Germline V lookup: CDR1 SNHLY, CDR2 FYNNEI. Between the trimmed V and J ends, which lost 1 base and 4 bases, there was a span of 19 bases. Treatment indicated: treatment-naive control, cytoreductive nephrectomy. Treatment-naive patients without radiation supplied the control tumors at nephrectomy. The tumor was a clear cell renal cell carcinoma. Produced via immunoSEQ multiplex PCR; TCRdb's table is partial and in-frame only. The repertoire includes around 26,000 clones, roughly 50% of them detected once, and approximately 23% sits in the top ten. Points on this clone: Its antigen is unidentified.

V is TRBV2 and J is TRBJ2-2; a possible D gene is TRBD1 (6 bases). The source of this sequence is a man aged 40-55 years with renal cell carcinoma. The sequencing used tumor tissue, collected from a patient whose treatment was nephrectomy without radiotherapy. CDR3 bases: TGTGCCAGCAGTGAAGTCGAACAGGGAGCGCGTATCACCGGGGAGCTGTTTTTT. Amino acid sequence: CASSEVEQGARITGELFF.